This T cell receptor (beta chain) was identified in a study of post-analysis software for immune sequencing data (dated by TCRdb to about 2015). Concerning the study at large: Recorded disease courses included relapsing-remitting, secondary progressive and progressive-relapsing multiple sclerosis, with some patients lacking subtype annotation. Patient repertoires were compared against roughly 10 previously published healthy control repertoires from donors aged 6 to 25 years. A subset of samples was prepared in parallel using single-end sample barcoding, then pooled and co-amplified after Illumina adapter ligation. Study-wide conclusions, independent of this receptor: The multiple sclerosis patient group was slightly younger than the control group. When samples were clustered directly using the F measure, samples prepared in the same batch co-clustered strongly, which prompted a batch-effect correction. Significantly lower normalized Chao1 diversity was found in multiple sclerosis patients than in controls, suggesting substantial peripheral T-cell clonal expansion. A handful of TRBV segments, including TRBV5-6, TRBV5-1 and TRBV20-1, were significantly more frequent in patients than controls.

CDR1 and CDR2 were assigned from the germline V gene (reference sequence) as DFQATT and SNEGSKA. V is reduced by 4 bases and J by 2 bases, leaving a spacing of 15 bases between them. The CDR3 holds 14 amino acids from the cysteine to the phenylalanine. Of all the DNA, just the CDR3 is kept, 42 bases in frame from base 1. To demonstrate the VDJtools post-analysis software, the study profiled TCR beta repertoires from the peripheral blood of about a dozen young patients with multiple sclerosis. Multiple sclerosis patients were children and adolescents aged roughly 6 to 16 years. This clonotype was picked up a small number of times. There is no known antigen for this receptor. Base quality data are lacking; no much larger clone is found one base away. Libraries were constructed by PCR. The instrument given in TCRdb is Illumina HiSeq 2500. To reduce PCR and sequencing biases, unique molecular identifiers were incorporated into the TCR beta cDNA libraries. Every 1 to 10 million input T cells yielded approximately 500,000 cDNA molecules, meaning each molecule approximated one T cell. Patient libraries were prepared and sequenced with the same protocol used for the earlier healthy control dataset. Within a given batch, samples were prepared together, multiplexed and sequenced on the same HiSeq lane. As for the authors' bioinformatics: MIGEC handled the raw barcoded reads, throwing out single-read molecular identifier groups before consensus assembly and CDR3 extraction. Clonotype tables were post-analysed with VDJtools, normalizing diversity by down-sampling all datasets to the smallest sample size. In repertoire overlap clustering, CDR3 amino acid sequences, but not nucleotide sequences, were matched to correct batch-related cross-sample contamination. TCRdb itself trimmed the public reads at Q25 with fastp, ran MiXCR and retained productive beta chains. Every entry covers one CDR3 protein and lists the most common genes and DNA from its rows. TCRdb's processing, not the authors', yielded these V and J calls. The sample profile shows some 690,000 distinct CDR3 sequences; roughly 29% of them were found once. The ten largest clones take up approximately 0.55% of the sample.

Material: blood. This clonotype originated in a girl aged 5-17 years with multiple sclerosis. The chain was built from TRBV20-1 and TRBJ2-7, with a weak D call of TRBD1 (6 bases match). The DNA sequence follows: TGCAGTGCTACCTTCGGGGCAGGGGCCTACGAGCAGTACTTC. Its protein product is CSATFGAGAYEQYF.